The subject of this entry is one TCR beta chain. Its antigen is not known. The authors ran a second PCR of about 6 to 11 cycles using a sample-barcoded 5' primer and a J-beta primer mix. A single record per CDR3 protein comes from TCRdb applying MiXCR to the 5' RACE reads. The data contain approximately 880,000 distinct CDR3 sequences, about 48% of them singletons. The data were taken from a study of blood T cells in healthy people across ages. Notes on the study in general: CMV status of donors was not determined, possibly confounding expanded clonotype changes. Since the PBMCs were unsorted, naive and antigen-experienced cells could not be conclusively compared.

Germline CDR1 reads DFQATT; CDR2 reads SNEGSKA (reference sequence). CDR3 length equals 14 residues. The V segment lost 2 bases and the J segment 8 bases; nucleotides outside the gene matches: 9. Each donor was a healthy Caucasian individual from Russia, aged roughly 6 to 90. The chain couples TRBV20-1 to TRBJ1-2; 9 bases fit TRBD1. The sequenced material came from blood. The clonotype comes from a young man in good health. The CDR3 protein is CSARLQGAARGYTF. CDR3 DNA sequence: TGCAGTGCTAGACTACAGGGGGCAGCGCGGGGCTACACCTTC.